The clone carrying this T cell receptor (beta chain) has a count of ten or more. Its specificity is not known. Researchers amplified the TCR beta CDR3 regions from RNA transcripts. Using the HTBI primer set, a first-round RT-PCR was run on the TCR CDR3. TCRdb fed the multiplex PCR reads into MiXCR, producing one record per CDR3 protein. The sample shows 250,000 to 300,000 distinct CDR3 sequences, roughly 14% of them seen only once. The data derive from a study of T cells in Graves' hyperthyroidism and ophthalmopathy. Whole-study findings and limits: Separating ophthalmopathy from stable hyperthyroidism was achieved by a 13 V-J model.

Predating any ophthalmopathy symptoms, the blood sample was taken at first hyperthyroidism diagnosis. Fresh peripheral blood, less than 11 ml of it, supplied the PBMCs. Trimming took off 6 bases at V and 7 bases at J, with 12 bases between the two ends. The CDR3 is 12 amino acids. CDR1 is ENHRY, CDR2 SYGVKD, per germline. This TCR was sampled from a woman aged 40 to 49 with Graves' hyperthyroidism that later progressed to Graves' ophthalmopathy. Material for sequencing was blood. The chain employs TRBV10-3 and TRBJ1-1, with D possibly matching TRBD1 (6 bases). The CDR3 spells CAIRQGPNEAFF. CDR3 sequence (DNA): TGTGCCATCAGACAGGGCCCTAATGAAGCTTTCTTT.